This T cell receptor beta chain stems from a study of blood T cells in healthy people across ages. Across the study: Template switching recovered approximately one barcoded beta molecule for every two T cells. Study findings and constraints: Unknown CMV status may confound age-related changes in expanded clones.

Combining a sample-barcoded 5' primer with a J-beta primer mix, a second PCR ran for 7 to 11 cycles. TCRdb used MiXCR to reprocess the 5' RACE reads, holding one entry per CDR3 protein. The data contain around 710,000 distinct CDR3 sequences, approximately 39% of them singletons. Trimming took 2 bases from V and 5 from J; bases not matched to a gene: 9. CDR1 is DFQATT and CDR2 is SNEGSKA in the germline V gene (reference sequence). The CDR3 sequence is 18 residues long. This clonotype was detected a few times. Its antigen is still unknown. The source is a woman aged 55 to 70 in good health. Material for sequencing was blood. The chain couples TRBV20-1 to TRBJ2-1; TRBD2 agrees at 16 bases. CDR3 in DNA: TGCAGTGCTAGACTCCCGGGACTAGCGGGAGGGCCCCACAATGAGCAGTTCTTC. Protein: CSARLPGLAGGPHNEQFF.